The rows below give T cell receptor beta chains drawn from one sample of a study of shared clonotypes between healthy human individuals. Sequencing used immunoSEQ multiplex PCR; TCRdb keeps in-frame clones, though not all of them. Of 550,000 to 700,000 clones listed, about three quarters are singletons. Sequencing was done on a sample of memory CD4+ T cells sorted from blood. The receptors derive from a woman aged 25 to 39 in good health. Each CDR3 is given with its conserved first and last residue. The order of the fields is clone size, V gene, CDR3 length, J gene, D gene, CDR3 protein, CDR3 DNA. A D gene is named only where the DNA matches it firmly. Only some rows state a clone size, as once, few, many or a class for expanded clones.

abundance: .
v_gene: TRBV4-2
len: 17
j_gene: TRBJ2-5
d_gene: TRBD1
CDR3aa: CASSQDRLGQGVETQYF
CDR3nt: TGTGCCAGCAGCCAAGATCGGTTAGGACAGGGGGTAGAGACCCAGTACTTC

abundance: .
v_gene: TRBV28
len: 15
j_gene: TRBJ1-4
d_gene: TRBD1
CDR3aa: CASSPGTGRSRKLFF
CDR3nt: TGTGCCAGCAGTCCCGGGACAGGGCGGTCTAGGAAACTGTTTTTT

abundance: .
v_gene: TRBV19
len: 17
j_gene: TRBJ2-1
d_gene: TRBD2
CDR3aa: CASKGMIAGVLAGEQFF
CDR3nt: TGTGCCAGTAAGGGGATGATCGCGGGAGTGCTGGCGGGTGAGCAGTTCTTC

abundance: .
v_gene: TRBV29-1
len: 10
j_gene: TRBJ1-5
d_gene: .
CDR3aa: CSVGSQPQHF
CDR3nt: TGCAGCGTCGGAAGTCAGCCCCAGCATTTT

abundance: few
v_gene: TRBV4-1
len: 17
j_gene: TRBJ2-7
d_gene: TRBD1
CDR3aa: CASSPSSARQGRGEQYF
CDR3nt: TGCGCCAGCAGCCCTAGTTCGGCCCGACAGGGAAGGGGCGAGCAGTACTTC

abundance: .
v_gene: TRBV29-1
len: 12
j_gene: TRBJ2-7
d_gene: .
CDR3aa: CSVEEGHYEQYF
CDR3nt: TGCAGCGTTGAAGAAGGCCACTACGAGCAGTACTTC

abundance: .
v_gene: TRBV7-8
len: 16
j_gene: TRBJ2-2
d_gene: TRBD2
CDR3aa: CASSWLGLAGTGELFF
CDR3nt: TGTGCCAGCAGCTGGCTCGGACTAGCGGGAACCGGGGAGCTGTTTTTT

abundance: .
v_gene: TRBV5-1
len: 13
j_gene: TRBJ2-1
d_gene: .
CDR3aa: CASSLGQLNEQFF
CDR3nt: TGCGCCAGCAGCTTGGGACAACTCAATGAGCAGTTCTTC

abundance: .
v_gene: TRBV19
len: 14
j_gene: TRBJ1-2
d_gene: TRBD1
CDR3aa: CASNTGTGNYGYTF
CDR3nt: TGTGCCAGTAATACCGGGACAGGAAACTATGGCTACACCTTC

abundance: .
v_gene: TRBV10-3
len: 14
j_gene: TRBJ2-5
d_gene: TRBD1
CDR3aa: CATNRQGAMETQYF
CDR3nt: TGTGCCACCAACCGACAGGGGGCTATGGAGACCCAGTACTTC

abundance: .
v_gene: TRBV28
len: 13
j_gene: TRBJ2-4
d_gene: .
CDR3aa: CASSLRGASIQYF
CDR3nt: TGTGCCAGCAGTTTACGGGGCGCCAGCATTCAGTACTTC

abundance: .
v_gene: TRBV11-2
len: 14
j_gene: TRBJ2-2
d_gene: .
CDR3aa: CASSLKGDTGELFF
CDR3nt: TGTGCCAGCAGCTTGAAGGGGGACACCGGGGAGCTGTTTTTT

abundance: .
v_gene: TRBV7-2
len: 13
j_gene: TRBJ1-5
d_gene: TRBD1
CDR3aa: CASGNRGRQPQHF
CDR3nt: TGTGCCAGCGGGAACAGGGGGCGTCAGCCCCAGCATTTT

abundance: .
v_gene: TRBV6-1
len: 15
j_gene: TRBJ1-5
d_gene: .
CDR3aa: CASALRGAENQPQHF
CDR3nt: TGTGCCAGCGCGTTGCGTGGGGCAGAGAATCAGCCCCAGCATTTT

abundance: .
v_gene: TRBV11-2
len: 12
j_gene: TRBJ1-2
d_gene: .
CDR3aa: CASSLAADGYTF
CDR3nt: TGTGCCAGCAGCTTAGCCGCGGATGGCTACACCTTC

abundance: .
v_gene: TRBV28
len: 16
j_gene: TRBJ2-1
d_gene: TRBD2
CDR3aa: CASSSGTSGRYNEQFF
CDR3nt: TGTGCCAGCAGTTCCGGGACTAGCGGGAGGTACAATGAGCAGTTCTTC

abundance: few
v_gene: TRBV10-3
len: 13
j_gene: TRBJ1-2
d_gene: TRBD1
CDR3aa: CAISEGQTYGYTF
CDR3nt: TGTGCCATCAGCGAGGGACAGACCTATGGCTACACCTTC

abundance: .
v_gene: TRBV29-1
len: 13
j_gene: TRBJ1-1
d_gene: .
CDR3aa: CSVELARRYEAFF
CDR3nt: TGCAGCGTTGAATTAGCTAGGAGGTATGAAGCTTTCTTT

abundance: .
v_gene: TRBV5-4
len: 16
j_gene: TRBJ1-4
d_gene: .
CDR3aa: CASSLAPEVSNEKLFF
CDR3nt: TGTGCCAGCAGCTTGGCCCCCGAGGTGTCTAATGAAAAACTGTTTTTT

abundance: .
v_gene: TRBV29-1
len: 15
j_gene: TRBJ2-1
d_gene: .
CDR3aa: CTIGGISTSYNEQFF
CDR3nt: TGCACCATCGGGGGTATCAGTACGTCCTACAATGAGCAGTTCTTC

abundance: .
v_gene: TRBV6-5
len: 14
j_gene: TRBJ2-2
d_gene: .
CDR3aa: CASSYFGNTGELFF
CDR3nt: TGTGCCAGCAGTTACTTCGGGAACACCGGGGAGCTGTTTTTT

abundance: .
v_gene: TRBV5-1
len: 14
j_gene: TRBJ2-3
d_gene: TRBD1
CDR3aa: CASSFGTGGITQYF
CDR3nt: TGCGCCAGCAGCTTTGGGACAGGGGGCATTACGCAGTATTTT